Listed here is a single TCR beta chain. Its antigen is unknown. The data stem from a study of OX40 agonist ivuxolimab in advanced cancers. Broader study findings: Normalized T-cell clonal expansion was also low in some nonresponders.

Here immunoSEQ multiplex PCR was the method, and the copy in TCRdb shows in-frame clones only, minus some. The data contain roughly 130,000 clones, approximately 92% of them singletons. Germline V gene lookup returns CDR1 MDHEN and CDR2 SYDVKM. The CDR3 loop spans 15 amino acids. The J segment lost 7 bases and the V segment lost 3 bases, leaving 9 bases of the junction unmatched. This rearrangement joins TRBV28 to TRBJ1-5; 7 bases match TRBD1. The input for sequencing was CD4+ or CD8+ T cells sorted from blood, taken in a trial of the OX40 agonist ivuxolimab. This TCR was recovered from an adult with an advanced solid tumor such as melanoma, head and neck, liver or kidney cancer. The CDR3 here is CASSFAGGLIQPQHF. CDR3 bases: TGTGCCAGCAGTTTTGCAGGGGGGCTGATCCAGCCCCAGCATTTT.